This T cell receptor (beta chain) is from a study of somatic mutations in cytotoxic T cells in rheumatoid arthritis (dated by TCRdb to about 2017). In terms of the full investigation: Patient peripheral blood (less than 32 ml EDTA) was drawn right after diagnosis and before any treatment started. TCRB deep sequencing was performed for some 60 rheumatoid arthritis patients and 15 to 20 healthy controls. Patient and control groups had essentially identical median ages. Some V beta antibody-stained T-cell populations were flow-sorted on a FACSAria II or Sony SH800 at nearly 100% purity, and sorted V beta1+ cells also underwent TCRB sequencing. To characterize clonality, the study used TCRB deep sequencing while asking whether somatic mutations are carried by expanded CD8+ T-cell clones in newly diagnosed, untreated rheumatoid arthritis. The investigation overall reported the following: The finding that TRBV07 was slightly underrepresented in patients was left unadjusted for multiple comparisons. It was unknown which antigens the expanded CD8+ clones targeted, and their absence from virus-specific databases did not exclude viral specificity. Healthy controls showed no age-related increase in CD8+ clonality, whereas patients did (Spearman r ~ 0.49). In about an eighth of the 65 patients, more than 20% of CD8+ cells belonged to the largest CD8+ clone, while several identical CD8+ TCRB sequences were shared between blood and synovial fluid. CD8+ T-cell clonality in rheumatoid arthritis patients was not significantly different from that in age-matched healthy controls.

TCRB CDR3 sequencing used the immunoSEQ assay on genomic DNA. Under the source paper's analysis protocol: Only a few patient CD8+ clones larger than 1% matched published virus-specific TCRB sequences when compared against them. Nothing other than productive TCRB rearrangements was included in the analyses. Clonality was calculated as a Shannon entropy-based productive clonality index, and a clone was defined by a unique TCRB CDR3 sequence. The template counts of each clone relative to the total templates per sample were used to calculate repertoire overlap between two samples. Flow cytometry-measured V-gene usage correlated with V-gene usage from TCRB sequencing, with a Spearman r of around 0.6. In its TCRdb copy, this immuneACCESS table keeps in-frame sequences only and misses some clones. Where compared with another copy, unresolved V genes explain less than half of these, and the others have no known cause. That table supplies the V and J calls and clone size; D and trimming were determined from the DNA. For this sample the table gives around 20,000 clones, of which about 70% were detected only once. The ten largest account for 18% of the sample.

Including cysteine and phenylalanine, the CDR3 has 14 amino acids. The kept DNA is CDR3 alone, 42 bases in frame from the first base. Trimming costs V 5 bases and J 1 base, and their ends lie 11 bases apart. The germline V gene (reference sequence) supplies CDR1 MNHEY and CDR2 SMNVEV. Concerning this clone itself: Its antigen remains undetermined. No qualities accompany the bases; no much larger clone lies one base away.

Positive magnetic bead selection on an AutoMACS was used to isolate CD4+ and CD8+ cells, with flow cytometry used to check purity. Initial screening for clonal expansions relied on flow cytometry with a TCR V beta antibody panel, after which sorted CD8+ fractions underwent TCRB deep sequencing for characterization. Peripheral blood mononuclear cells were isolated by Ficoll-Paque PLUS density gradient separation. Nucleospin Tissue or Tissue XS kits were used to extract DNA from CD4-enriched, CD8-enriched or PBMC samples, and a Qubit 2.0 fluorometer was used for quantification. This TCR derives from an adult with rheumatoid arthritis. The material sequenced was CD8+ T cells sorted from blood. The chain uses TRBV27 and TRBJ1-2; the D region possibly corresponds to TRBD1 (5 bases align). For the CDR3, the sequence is CASSTRQNNYGYTF. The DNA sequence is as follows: TGTGCCAGCAGTACCAGACAGAATAACTATGGCTACACCTTC.